This T cell receptor beta chain was obtained from a study of T cells after yellow fever vaccination. TCRdb independently ran MiXCR on the 5' RACE reads; one entry per CDR3 protein. The data show fewer than 400,000 distinct CDR3 sequences, with roughly a tenth seen just once and approximately 3.3% held by the top ten. This sequence was found in a young man who received the YFV17D yellow fever vaccine. Sequencing used CD4+ T cells sorted from PBMCs, obtained 45 days after the yellow fever booster vaccination.

This CDR3 reads CSARSGAQEQYV. The CDR3 bases are TGCAGTGCTAGGTCCGGGGCTCAGGAGCAGTACGTC. The rearrangement uses TRBV20-1 and TRBJ2-7; D is tentatively TRBD1 or TRBD2 (5 bases each). This CDR3 is 12 amino acids long. Germline loops: CDR1 DFQATT, CDR2 SNEGSKA (reference sequence). V was shortened by 3 bases and J by 7 bases, with 13 bases between the two germline ends.